Here is one T cell receptor beta chain with its context. Its binding antigen is unknown. No base quality information exists; no much larger clone differs at one position. These data originate in a study of response to subunit inactivated influenza vaccine listed by TCRdb under 2018. Describing the broader study: The study used deep quantitative T cell receptor repertoire profiling to track responses to a trivalent subunit inactivated influenza vaccine.

General conclusions and limits of the study: The authors suggested that each seasonal influenza vaccination may recruit only a limited number of new T cells.

Library method: RT-PCR. TCRdb names Illumina HiSeq 2500 as the instrument used. Starting from the raw public reads, TCRdb applied fastp trimming at Q25, assembled clones with MiXCR and retained in-frame beta chains. Under each unique CDR3 protein, matching rows form one entry showing the most common genes and DNA. The sample contains about 700,000 distinct CDR3 sequences, 15% to 19% of them found a single time. The top ten clonotypes cover roughly 11% of the sample. The CDR3, from cysteine to phenylalanine, totals 14 residues. Here the CDR3 DNA is all that survives: 42 bases in frame from base 1. At the junction V is shortened by 7 bases and J by 1 base, with 12 bases in between.

The receptor comes from a man aged 50 or older who received an inactivated influenza vaccine. Donor details come from another sample of the same person, matched by shared clones. The rearranged segments are TRBV12-3 or TRBV12-4 and TRBJ2-3, with no confidently assigned D gene. The specimen was PBMCs from blood, collected 11 to 12 days after vaccination. The CDR3 protein: CASTQRFGTDTQYF. The nucleotides are TGTGCCAGCACCCAAAGGTTCGGCACAGATACGCAGTATTTT.